Following are 28 T cell receptor beta chains from one sample sequenced in a study of T cells after yellow fever vaccination (dated by TCRdb to between 2019 and 2020). The treatment or condition label, as the study defines it: live attenuated yellow fever vaccine strain. The library was produced with 5' RACE. The sequencer listed for this sample is Illumina NovaSeq 6000. TCRdb itself trimmed the public reads at Q25 with fastp, ran MiXCR and retained productive beta chains. Every CDR3 protein is listed once, alongside the most common genes and DNA of its rows. In all, the sample holds roughly 320,000 distinct CDR3 sequences, and about 10% of those were seen once. 3% to 4% of the sample is held by the ten biggest clonotypes. The sample was CD4+ T cells sorted from PBMCs, taken 45 days after the yellow fever booster vaccination. Receptors originate from a man younger than 30 who received the YFV17D yellow fever vaccine.

There are a few counts of this clonotype. The chain joins TRBV19 to TRBJ1-3; D gene ambiguous. The CDR3 runs 14 residues. The V gene's germline CDR1 is LNHDA and CDR2 SQIVND (reference sequence). The V gene lost 3 bases and the J gene lost 0 bases, with 6 bases spanning the gap. DNA of the CDR3: TGTGCCAGTAGTATTGGTGCCTCTGGAAACACCATATATTTT. The encoded protein is CASSIGASGNTIYF.

The chain joins TRBV5-6 to TRBJ1-2; TRBD1 matches 7 bases. With V trimmed by 6 bases and J by 7 bases, 12 bases remained unmatched. The CDR3 covers 14 residues. Germline V CDR1 and CDR2: SGHDT, YYEEEE. The CDR3: CASNPVATGAGYTF. In DNA, the CDR3 is TGTGCCAGCAACCCGGTAGCCACAGGGGCTGGCTACACCTTC.

The V and J genes are TRBV6-5 and TRBJ2-4; D might be TRBD1 (5 bases). Germline-derived CDR1 and CDR2 are MNHEY and SVGAGI. Trimming took off 2 bases at V and 0 bases at J, with 8 bases between the two ends. The CDR3 is 15 amino acids. The CDR3 nucleotides are TGTGCCAGCAGTTACGGACAAGCAGCCAAAAACATTCAGTACTTC. The encoded protein is CASSYGQAAKNIQYF.

This clonotype occurred once. J is TRBJ1-4 and V is TRBV9; D is unresolved. From germline, CDR1 is SGDLS and CDR2 YYNGEE. Trimming stripped 0 bases from V and 8 bases from J, with 14 bases between. There are 15 residues in the CDR3. CDR3 in amino acids: CASSVGARREEKLFF. The DNA of the CDR3 is TGTGCCAGCAGCGTAGGGGCACGCCGTGAAGAAAAACTGTTTTTT.

The gene calls are TRBV6-5 and TRBJ1-3; D gene uncertain. Germline V gene lookup returns CDR1 MNHEY and CDR2 SVGAGI. This CDR3 is built from 14 residues. V gave up 0 bases and J gave up 3 bases, with 6 bases separating them. The CDR3 bases are TGTGCCAGCAGTTACTCCTTAGGTGGAAACACCATATATTTT. This encodes CASSYSLGGNTIYF.

The V gene is TRBV3-1, the J gene TRBJ2-3, with 8 bases aligning to TRBD2. The CDR3 is 17 residues long. Germline CDR1 is LGHDT and CDR2 is YNNKEL (reference sequence). Germline trimming cut 0 bases from V and 0 bases from J; bases unmatched to any gene: 5. CDR3 sequence reads: CASSQDGLASSTDTQYF. In DNA, the CDR3 is TGTGCCAGCAGCCAAGACGGACTAGCCTCTAGCACAGATACGCAGTATTTT.

This clonotype was seen more than once but under ten times. This rearrangement joins TRBV4-1 to TRBJ1-6; 8 bases line up with TRBD1. Germline V gene sequence: CDR1 MGHRA, CDR2 YSYEKL. The CDR3 totals 14 residues. V shed 4 bases and J 7 bases; nucleotides not matched to a gene: 3. In DNA form, the CDR3 reads TGCGCCAGCAGCCCGGGACAGGCAAATTCACCCCTCCACTTT. Amino acids: CASSPGQANSPLHF.

This clonotype occurred many times. The J gene is TRBJ2-5, the V gene TRBV7-8, with 9 bases aligning to TRBD2. Germline V gene sequence: CDR1 SGHVS, CDR2 FQNEAQ. V shed 5 bases, J shed 4 bases, and the junction held 5 bases outside the gene matches. The CDR3 has 14 amino acids. CDR3 DNA: TGTGCCAGCAGCCCAGCGCGGGAGGGAGAGACCCAGTACTTC. It is translated as CASSPAREGETQYF.

This chain uses TRBV7-9 with TRBJ1-2; D not certain. Germline loops: CDR1 SEHNR, CDR2 FQNEAQ (reference sequence). This CDR3 contains 14 residues. V was clipped by 7 bases and J by 13 bases, with 25 bases between them. CDR3 bases: TGTGCCAGCACCCCAACCTCGGCAGGTCCGCTATCCACCTTC. It specifies CASTPTSAGPLSTF.

This clonotype appeared a few times. V is TRBV7-9 and J is TRBJ1-6; the D gene is possibly TRBD1 (5 bases). Trimming cost V 7 bases and J 8 bases, with 12 bases left between them. This CDR3 spans 13 amino acids. CDR1 and CDR2 from the germline V gene are SEHNR and FQNEAQ (reference sequence). In nucleotides, the CDR3 is TGTGCCAGCACTTGGGGACCAGATTCACCCCTCCACTTT. This encodes CASTWGPDSPLHF.

This clonotype occurred many times. CDR3 residues: CASSPGDGYTF. In DNA form, the CDR3 reads TGTGCCAGCTCACCAGGGGATGGCTACACCTTC. The V and J genes are TRBV18 and TRBJ1-2; the D is unclear. Looked up from germline, CDR1 is KGHSH and CDR2 is LQKENI. The CDR3 runs 11 residues. Trimming stripped 2 bases from V and 6 bases from J, with 4 bases between.

This clonotype appeared a few times. This chain connects TRBV29-1 to TRBJ1-6; D unresolved. Germline lookup yields CDR1 SQVTM and CDR2 ANQGSEA. The CDR3 is 13 residues long. CDR3 residues: CACGHSYNSPLHF. CDR3 in DNA: TGCGCTTGTGGGCACTCCTATAATTCACCCCTCCACTTT.

In this sample, this clonotype turned up a few times. The chain recombines TRBV6-2 or TRBV6-3 with TRBJ1-5; D is ambiguous. Looked up from germline, CDR1 is MNHEY and CDR2 is SVGEGT. This CDR3 is 12 amino acids long. Trimming shortened V by 6 bases and J by 0 bases, and 3 bases separated the two germline ends. The CDR3 here is CASRASNQPQHF. CDR3 DNA sequence: TGTGCCAGCAGGGCTAGCAATCAGCCCCAGCATTTT.

The sample holds a few counts of this clonotype. The CDR3: CSVGRTSGGSNEQFF. The CDR3 DNA follows: TGCAGCGTTGGTCGTACTAGCGGGGGGTCCAATGAGCAGTTCTTC. This chain connects TRBV29-1 to TRBJ2-1, with TRBD2 matching 12 bases. Trimming cost V 4 bases and J 6 bases; bases outside gene matches: 7. The CDR3 contains 15 residues. Germline CDR1 is SQVTM and CDR2 is ANQGSEA.

The chain has TRBV11-2 and TRBJ1-4; possible D gene TRBD1, 5 bases. Trimming took off 1 base at V and 9 bases at J, with 21 bases between the two ends. Germline V gene data show CDR1 as SGHAT and CDR2 as FQNNGV. This CDR3 has 17 residues. The DNA of the CDR3 is TGTGCCAGCAGCTTAGTTCTTCTGTCGGGGGGAAGGCAAAAACTGTTTTTT. Translating gives CASSLVLLSGGRQKLFF.

J is TRBJ1-5 and V is TRBV12-3 or TRBV12-4, with 7 nucleotides matching TRBD1. Unmatched junction bases numbered 2, after V lost 2 bases and J lost 4 bases. This CDR3 is 14 amino acids long. CDR3 amino acids: CASSLTGANQPQHF. The CDR3 DNA sequence: TGTGCCAGCAGTTTAACAGGGGCAAATCAGCCCCAGCATTTT.

The chain couples TRBV19 to TRBJ2-7; D gene ambiguous. This CDR3 comprises 13 residues. Germline loops: CDR1 LNHDA, CDR2 SQIVND (reference sequence). Trimming removed 1 base from V and 3 bases from J, with 7 bases in between. The chain's CDR3 is CASSIGAVYEQYF. CDR3 in DNA: TGTGCCAGTAGTATAGGGGCGGTCTACGAGCAGTACTTC.

This clonotype was counted at least ten times. The V gene is TRBV7-8, the J gene TRBJ2-1, with a possible D match to TRBD2 (5 bases). Germline V CDR1 and CDR2: SGHVS, FQNEAQ. Trimming stripped 2 bases from V and 13 bases from J, with 12 bases between. The CDR3 is made up of 12 amino acids. CDR3 loop: CASSLLETGQFF. The DNA of the CDR3 is TGTGCCAGCAGCTTACTAGAGACGGGACAGTTCTTC.

The rearrangement links TRBV7-2 to TRBJ2-3; 12 nucleotides agree with TRBD2. The CDR3 sequence is 19 residues long. The germline gives CDR1 SGHTA, CDR2 FQGNSA. J lost 1 base, V lost 4 bases, and 12 bases had no gene match. In DNA form, the CDR3 reads TGTGCCAGCAGCTGGAGAGTTGGGACTAGCGGGTACGGCACAGATACGCAGTATTTT. Translated: CASSWRVGTSGYGTDTQYF. Using reference TRBV7-2 and TRBJ2-3 for the parts outside the CDR3, the full variable domain is GAGVSQSPSNKVTEKGKDVELRCDPISGHTALYWYRQSLGQGLEFLIYFQGNSAPDKSGLPSDRFSAERTGGSVSTLTIQRTQQEDSAVYLCASSWRVGTSGYGTDTQYFGPGTRLTVL.

In this sample, this clonotype turned up a few times. The chain employs TRBV6-6 and TRBJ1-5; no clear D. Germline CDR1 reads MNHNY; CDR2 reads SVGAGI (reference sequence). The CDR3 is made up of 15 amino acids. Trimming cost V 0 bases and J 5 bases, with 11 bases left between them. The CDR3 reads CASSYSHGSHQPQHF. The DNA of the CDR3 is TGTGCCAGCAGTTACTCGCATGGGTCTCATCAGCCCCAGCATTTT.

This clonotype was observed a few times. The chain has TRBV12-3 or TRBV12-4 and TRBJ2-1; 10 bases map to TRBD1. The CDR3 has 13 amino acids. V shed 6 bases, J shed 9 bases, and the junction held 5 bases outside the gene matches. The CDR3 protein is CASSRQGAGEQFF. CDR3 coding DNA: TGTGCCAGCAGCAGACAGGGGGCAGGTGAGCAGTTCTTC.

This clonotype was seen many times. The rearrangement joins TRBV3-1 to TRBJ1-6; D is undetermined. Germline assignment: CDR1 LGHDT and CDR2 YNNKEL (reference sequence). This CDR3 comprises 12 residues. With 3 bases removed from V and 7 bases from J, the gap between germline ends came to 4 bases. Here the CDR3 DNA reads TGTGCCAGCAGCCAGCGGAATTCACCCCTCCACTTT. As protein: CASSQRNSPLHF.

The CDR3, as DNA: TGTGCTAGTGGTTTCCGCTCAGGGGGCCTCGCGGACGGGGAGCTGTTTTTT. Encoded protein: CASGFRSGGLADGELFF. V usage is TRBV12-5 and J usage is TRBJ2-2, with TRBD1 identical over 8 bases. CDR3 size: 17 residues. Germline V gene data show CDR1 as LGHNT and CDR2 as FRNRAP. Trimming removed 3 bases from V and 7 bases from J; junction bases left unmatched: 13. Looking up the rest from reference TRBV12-5 and TRBJ2-2 gives the full variable domain: DARVTQTPRHKVTEMGQEVTMRCQPILGHNTVFWYRQTMMQGLELLAYFRNRAPLDDSGMPKDRFSAEMPDATLATLKIQPSEPRDSAVYFCASGFRSGGLADGELFFGEGSRLTVL.

The chain has TRBV4-2 and TRBJ2-7; TRBD1 matches at 8 bases. Looked up from germline, CDR1 is LGHNA and CDR2 is YNFKEQ. Unmatched junction bases numbered 10, after V lost 2 bases and J lost 4 bases. This CDR3 spans 16 amino acids. CDR3 nucleotides: TGTGCCAGCAGCCAACCCACAGGGGGAGGAAGGTACGAGCAGTACTTC. Protein: CASSQPTGGGRYEQYF.

The rearrangement joins TRBV7-2 to TRBJ2-7; D gene unclear. CDR1 is SGHTA, CDR2 FQGNSA, per germline. V shed 5 bases and J shed 0 bases, with 5 bases lying between them. The CDR3 extends over 12 amino acids. The CDR3 DNA follows: TGTGCCAGCAGCAATCCCTCCTACGAGCAGTACTTC. Translating gives CASSNPSYEQYF.

This sequence joins TRBV4-2 and TRBJ2-7; maybe TRBD1 (6 bases). V dropped 0 bases and J dropped 3 bases, with 12 bases sitting between them. Germline V lookup: CDR1 LGHNA, CDR2 YNFKEQ. The CDR3 covers 15 residues. As DNA, the CDR3 is TGTGCCAGCAGCCAAGATGGACAGCCGATCTACGAGCAGTACTTC. This sequence encodes CASSQDGQPIYEQYF.

The chain recombines TRBV5-1 with TRBJ2-1, with a weak D call TRBD2 (5 bases). The CDR3 contains 14 residues. Germline lookup yields CDR1 SGHRS and CDR2 YFSETQ. The V end lost 2 bases, the J end lost 8 bases, and 14 bases lay between the germline ends. In nucleotides, the CDR3 is TGCGCCAGCAGCTTTGTGGCTAGCCCCGATGAGCAGTTCTTC. Residues: CASSFVASPDEQFF.

This clonotype was seen only a few times. The CDR3 sequence: CASRRGLLGETQYF. The CDR3 nucleotides read TGTGCCAGCAGGCGGGGACTTCTAGGGGAGACCCAGTACTTC. The chain employs TRBV6-6 and TRBJ2-5; a possible D gene is TRBD2 (6 bases). Looked up from germline, CDR1 is MNHNY and CDR2 is SVGAGI (reference sequence). This CDR3 is built from 14 residues. The germline V and J ends were trimmed by 6 bases and 5 bases, with 16 bases remaining between them.